This is a list of T cell receptor beta chains from one sample in a study of OX40 agonist ivuxolimab in advanced cancers. The repertoire was sequenced with immunoSEQ multiplex PCR; TCRdb's copy has only in-frame clones and lacks some. Of over 40,000 clones listed, approximately 83% are singletons. Sample: CD4+ or CD8+ T cells sorted from blood, taken in a trial of the OX40 agonist ivuxolimab. Every receptor here comes from an adult with an advanced solid tumor such as melanoma, head and neck, liver or kidney cancer. Each CDR3 is given with its conserved first and last residue. Expanded clones get a size class; other rows say once, few or many, or leave the size out.

j_gene	v_gene	abundance	CDR3aa
TRBJ1-2	TRBV19	.	CASSMQFNYGYTF
TRBJ2-7	TRBV27	.	CASSSSGTASYEQYF
TRBJ2-2	TRBV19	.	CASSISGGNTGELFF
TRBJ2-7	TRBV11-3	.	CASWTGESEQYF
TRBJ2-2	TRBV6-5	.	CASSFVGAAGELFF
TRBJ1-4	TRBV5-4	.	CASSSSSATNEKLFF
TRBJ2-5	TRBV2	.	CASSAGTSGILETQYF
TRBJ1-2	TRBV19	.	CASSARQGGNYGYTF
TRBJ2-7	TRBV4-1	once	CASSQERGDFSYEQYF
TRBJ1-2	TRBV28	.	CASSLSGSSNYGYTF
TRBJ2-1	TRBV5-4	.	CASSPRQGATNEQFF
TRBJ2-1	TRBV5-1	.	CASSLLADEQFF
TRBJ2-7	TRBV28	.	CASSATSGRGNEQYF
TRBJ2-6	TRBV19	.	CASSIIFGPRWSGANVLTF
TRBJ1-5	TRBV7-2	medium-sized	CASSPRTGGHQPQHF
TRBJ1-1	TRBV9	.	CASSVKVNTEAFF
TRBJ2-3	TRBV30	once	CAWRSQAGAGADTQYF
TRBJ1-1	TRBV19	.	CASSISPNTEAFF
TRBJ1-1	TRBV25-1	.	CASSPGGRGTEAFF
TRBJ2-1	TRBV15	few	CATSRLGGSSSYNEQFF
TRBJ2-7	TRBV10-3	.	CAIKSGRASGPGEQYF
TRBJ2-3	TRBV6-4	once	CASSGYREQSGGAKEYF
TRBJ2-5	TRBV2	medium-sized	CASSALTGKETQYF
TRBJ1-4	TRBV10-3	.	CAISESLQQGKLFF
TRBJ2-2	TRBV19	few	CASSIGSTGELFF
TRBJ2-2	TRBV7-9	once	CASSFAGGRGTGELFF
TRBJ1-6	TRBV18	.	CASSLLAGTPLHF
TRBJ2-2	TRBV30	.	CAWGVPGRTNTGELFF
TRBJ2-7	TRBV6-1	.	CAGITLAGGLYEQYF
TRBJ2-7	TRBV10-3	.	CASGGTQTGSYEQYF
TRBJ1-2	TRBV4-1	.	CASSQDHRAGGIYGYTF
TRBJ1-1	TRBV11-3	.	CASSSGGRSYTEAFF
TRBJ2-5	TRBV29-1	.	CSVGLSETQYF
TRBJ1-1	TRBV27	.	CASSFSSTQGGNTEAFF
TRBJ1-6	TRBV5-5	once	CASSLGGIPYNSPLHF
TRBJ1-4	TRBV2	.	CASSSQGAGDEKLFF
TRBJ1-1	TRBV5-1	.	CASSDGQGALGTEAFF
TRBJ1-3	TRBV27	.	CASSLTGGGNTIYF
TRBJ1-3	TRBV19	.	CASSPTGGNTIYF
TRBJ2-3	TRBV7-8	.	CASSPIDTQYF
TRBJ1-2	TRBV10-3	once	CAITPDSGYGYTF
TRBJ1-5	TRBV27	.	CASSSLTGYNQPQHF